Included here is one T cell receptor beta chain sequence, with context. Its antigen remains unidentified. Nothing much larger sits one base from this clone, and base qualities are not available. The source of the sample is a study of blood T cell repertoires in COVID-19 (dated by TCRdb to 2018 to 2020). In the study overall: Samples covering the acute and convalescent phases of COVID-19 were provided by collaborators in the United States, Italy and Spain. The material from the prospective study consisted of cDNA or gDNA derived from T cells, B-cell-depleted T cells, or PBMCs. Deeply sampled blood TCRbeta repertoires from subjects exposed to, actively infected with, or recovered from COVID-19 were included in the dataset. The repertoires were released in a freely available public database intended as a resource for research on the immune response to SARS-CoV-2. The samples were drawn from two sources: the first 160 participants of the ongoing ImmuneRACE study, and 1,000 to 1,500 subjects contributed by 6 global collaborators. Nearly every sample came with metadata listing a de-identified subject ID, COVID-19 status, age in years and sex. Where HLA class I and class II types were available, the types were taken from metadata supplied by the sample provider, not from assay-based typing.

The immunoSEQ Assay, a bias-controlled multiplex PCR, was used to amplify TCRbeta CDR3 regions from genomic DNA. The study's own analysis went as follows. The number of nucleated cells in each sample was estimated by amplification of reference gene primers within the assay. Sequence reads were collapsed and filtered to measure the absolute abundance of every unique TCRbeta CDR3 rearrangement. For each sample, productive Simpson clonality was calculated as the square root of Simpson's diversity index across productive rearrangements. In its TCRdb copy, this immuneACCESS table keeps in-frame sequences only and misses some clones. Where compared with another copy, unresolved V genes explain less than half of these, and the others have no known cause. V, J and clone size derive from that table, while D and trimming were established from the DNA sequence. This sample gives roughly 58,000 clones in total; just over 70% of them show up just once. The ten biggest clones cover roughly 50% of the sample.

The paper as a whole reports these results and caveats: How much clinical and demographic metadata was included differed by source and by participant, and the metadata was provided uncurated.

Participants in the prospective study were aged 18 to 89 years, lived in 20 to 25 United States geographic areas, and enrolled through a virtual design. To assign participants to cohorts, the prospective study relied on clinical history that participants themselves reported in a screening survey and a study questionnaire. A participant counted as exposed if, within 2 weeks of entering the study, that participant had been in contact with someone who had a PCR-confirmed or clinician-diagnosed COVID-19 case. Each participant in the prospective study had whole blood, serum and a nasopharyngeal or oropharyngeal swab collected by mobile phlebotomists. Prospective study participants could optionally give additional blood draws and questionnaires over a 2-month period. Before DNA extraction, blood samples from the prospective study were shipped at room temperature or frozen. The source material was PBMCs or T cells enriched from blood (not recorded which). The clonotype comes from a woman aged 55-69 years who had been exposed to COVID-19.

CDR3 sequence: CASSPAGQAQYGYTF. The nucleotide sequence reads as follows: TGCGCCAGCAGCCCGGCGGGACAGGCACAATATGGCTACACCTTC. The chain links TRBV5-1 with TRBJ1-2; 8 central nucleotides agree with TRBD1. The germline V gene gives CDR1 as SGHRS and CDR2 as YFSETQ. From its cysteine to its phenylalanine, the CDR3 spans 15 amino acids. Just CDR3 DNA is preserved here, 45 bases in frame from base 1. Trimming takes 4 bases off V and 5 bases off J; junction bases not matched to a gene: 10.